These 23 T cell receptor beta chains share one sample of origin, sequenced in a study of blood T cells in healthy people across ages. Next came a second PCR, run for about 6 to 11 cycles, which used a sample-barcoded 5' primer along with a J-beta primer mix. TCRdb ran MiXCR on the 5' RACE reads and lists one entry per CDR3 protein. The sample consists of hundreds of thousands of distinct CDR3 sequences, more than 20% of them appearing once. This same sample was also taken into another study, of T cells of mothers and their children.

Source material: blood. These receptors all stem from a boy younger than 18 in good health.

This clonotype was counted ten times or more. This chain connects TRBV2 to TRBJ2-5; D is ambiguous. V was cut by 6 bases and J by 2 bases, with 10 bases left in between. The CDR3 has 13 residues. Germline loops: CDR1 SNHLY, CDR2 FYNNEI. DNA of the CDR3: TGTGCCAGCAGGGAGAACACACAAGAGACCCAGTACTTC. Translated, it gives CASRENTQETQYF.

This sequence joins TRBV5-6 and TRBJ1-5, with 7 bases lining up with TRBD1. The V gene end was trimmed by 4 bases and the J gene end by 0 bases; junction bases not matched to a gene: 7. CDR3 length: 16 amino acids. Germline CDR1 and CDR2: SGHDT and YYEEEE. CDR3 DNA: TGTGCCAGCAGCGACGGGACAGTCAATAGCAATCAGCCCCAGCATTTT. It is translated as CASSDGTVNSNQPQHF.

V and J are TRBV9 and TRBJ1-4; 7 bases map to TRBD1. From germline, CDR1 is SGDLS and CDR2 YYNGEE. Unmatched junction bases numbered 11, after V lost 4 bases and J lost 8 bases. This CDR3 region has 15 residues. In DNA form, the CDR3 reads TGTGCCAGCAGCATCCGAGGGGGCGAGAAGGAAAAACTGTTTTTT. Translated: CASSIRGGEKEKLFF.

V usage is TRBV7-2 and J usage is TRBJ1-3, with no clear D. Trimming pared 1 base from V and 11 bases from J, leaving 15 bases between. CDR3 length: 14 residues. The germline CDR1 and CDR2 sequences are SGHTA and FQGNSA. CDR3 in amino acids: CASSLDFASNAIYF. The CDR3 coding sequence is TGTGCCAGCAGCTTAGACTTTGCCTCGAACGCCATATATTTT.

The table lists this clonotype with a few counts. The genes are TRBV6-5 and TRBJ2-3; the D is unclear. CDR3 length equals 12 residues. Germline lookup yields CDR1 MNHEY and CDR2 SVGAGI. Trimming stripped 1 base from V and 11 bases from J, with 10 bases between. The CDR3 coding sequence is TGTGCCAGCAGTTACTTCCTGGGTGTGCAGTATTTT. This translates into CASSYFLGVQYF.

The CDR3, as DNA: TGTGCCAGCAGCGTCGGGGGACAGGGCTCCGAGCAGTACTTC. This encodes CASSVGGQGSEQYF. The chain uses TRBV9 and TRBJ2-7; TRBD1 aligns across 9 bases. The V and J ends lost 2 bases and 6 bases, in that order; junction bases with no gene match: 6. The CDR3 totals 14 residues. CDR1 and CDR2 from the germline V gene are SGDLS and YYNGEE.

In this sample, this clonotype turned up a few times. J is TRBJ2-1 and V is TRBV28; TRBD1 is a possible D gene (6 bases). The V end was cut by 4 bases, the J end by 10 bases, with 17 bases between. CDR1 is MDHEN and CDR2 is SYDVKM in the germline V gene. The CDR3 is made up of 14 amino acids. The CDR3 nucleotides are TGTGCCAGCAGTTCTCCAGGGGCTAGCAGAGAGCAGTTCTTC. Translated: CASSSPGASREQFF.

The chain is built from TRBV29-1 and TRBJ2-5; no clear D. CDR1 is SQVTM, CDR2 ANQGSEA, per germline. V lost 4 bases and J 8 bases, leaving 8 bases between the germline ends. The CDR3 length is 10 residues. CDR3 sequence: CSVVPVTQYF. The CDR3 DNA is TGCAGCGTTGTCCCTGTAACCCAGTACTTC.

This clonotype has a single count. The chain links TRBV14 to TRBJ2-7; TRBD1 agrees at 11 bases. The trim removed 4 bases at V and 10 bases at J, leaving 9 bases unmatched. The CDR3 runs to 14 residues. Germline V gene data show CDR1 as SGHDN and CDR2 as FVKESK. The CDR3 reads CASSRPGQGGFQYF. The CDR3, as DNA: TGTGCCAGCAGCCGACCGGGACAGGGGGGGTTTCAGTACTTC.

The chain's CDR3 is CASRKDRGLEETQYF. The DNA of the CDR3 is TGTGCCAGCAGGAAGGACAGGGGGCTGGAAGAGACCCAGTACTTC. V is TRBV6-6 and J is TRBJ2-5; 11 bases agree with TRBD1. Trimming cost V 6 bases and J 3 bases; bases outside gene matches: 6. CDR3 length: 15 amino acids. Germline V gene lookup returns CDR1 MNHNY and CDR2 SVGAGI (reference sequence).

This clonotype came up a few times. The DNA for the CDR3 is TGTGCCACCAGTGATTCGCGACAGGGGGCGAAGCAAGAGACCCAGTACTTC. This sequence encodes CATSDSRQGAKQETQYF. V is TRBV24-1 and J is TRBJ2-5; 10 bases fit TRBD1. The CDR3 length is 17 residues. Germline V lookup: CDR1 KGHDR, CDR2 SFDVKD. V lost 2 bases to trimming and J lost 2 bases; unmatched junction nucleotides: 7.

There are a few counts of this clonotype. The V call is TRBV7-2, the J call TRBJ1-1; no definite D call. Trimming left V 2 bases short and J 1 base short, with 8 bases between. This CDR3 has 14 residues. The germline gives CDR1 SGHTA, CDR2 FQGNSA. The CDR3 coding sequence is TGTGCCAGCAGCTTAAAAGTTCCGAACACTGAAGCTTTCTTT. Translated: CASSLKVPNTEAFF.

This clonotype has more than one count but fewer than ten. This sequence joins TRBV9 and TRBJ1-5; TRBD1 aligns across 8 bases. The CDR3 extends over 15 amino acids. Per the germline V gene, CDR1 is SGDLS and CDR2 is YYNGEE. V shed 0 bases and J 1 base; nucleotides not matched to a gene: 0. The CDR3 DNA is TGTGCCAGCAGCGTAGGGACAGGGAGCAATCAGCCCCAGCATTTT. Translated: CASSVGTGSNQPQHF.

The sample holds many counts of this clonotype. The chain employs TRBV7-2 and TRBJ2-1, with TRBD2 matching 13 bases. There are 15 residues in the CDR3. Germline V CDR1 and CDR2: SGHTA, FQGNSA. V gave up 1 base and J gave up 7 bases; unmatched junction bases: 1. The CDR3 nucleotides read TGTGCCAGCAGCTTAGAACTAGCGGGAGGGAATGAGCAGTTCTTC. It encodes CASSLELAGGNEQFF.

This clonotype was observed a few times. The chain combines TRBV29-1 with TRBJ2-7; the match to TRBD2 covers 8 bases. The CDR3 spans 13 residues. With 7 bases clipped from V and 3 bases from J, the junction kept 8 bases outside the gene matches. Germline assignment: CDR1 SQVTM and CDR2 ANQGSEA. The CDR3 nucleotides read TGCAGCGCGACGAGACTAGCGCTCTACGAGCAGTACTTC. Amino acid sequence: CSATRLALYEQYF.

A remark on this clonotype: One end of the junction fails to match germline, which may point to a read error. The rearrangement joins TRBV5-1 to TRBJ2-7; D perhaps matches TRBD2 (5 bases). The CDR3 length is 14 residues. From germline, CDR1 is SGHRS and CDR2 YFSETQ. CDR3 sequence reads: CAGSPWTDTNEQYF. The CDR3 nucleotides are TGCGCCGGCAGCCCATGGACTGATACGAACGAGCAGTACTTC.

This clonotype showed up just a few times. The chain recombines TRBV6-2 or TRBV6-3 with TRBJ2-5; the D gene is possibly TRBD1 (5 bases). Per the germline V gene, CDR1 is MNHEY and CDR2 is SVGEGT. The CDR3 has 12 amino acids. Between the trimmed V and J ends, which lost 6 bases and 10 bases, there was a span of 15 bases. The CDR3 sequence: CASRKQDRRQYF. The CDR3 DNA reads as TGTGCCAGCAGAAAACAGGACCGGCGCCAGTACTTC.

This chain links TRBV6-4 with TRBJ2-1, with D hard to call. V was clipped by 0 bases and J by 7 bases, with 4 bases between them. The CDR3 is 12 amino acids. The germline CDR1 and CDR2 sequences are MRHNA and SNTAGT. The CDR3 is CASSDSANEQFF. CDR3 nucleotide sequence: TGTGCCAGCAGTGACTCGGCTAATGAGCAGTTCTTC.

This clonotype occurred a few times. The V gene is TRBV6-2 or TRBV6-3, the J gene TRBJ2-1, with a possible D match to TRBD2 (5 bases). Germline V lookup: CDR1 MNHEY, CDR2 SVGEGT. With 3 bases removed from V and 4 bases from J, the gap between germline ends came to 19 bases. The CDR3 length is 17 residues. The CDR3 DNA follows: TGTGCCAGCAGTTATCGGAGTCCGGGGTCAAATTACAATGAGCAGTTCTTC. Its translation is CASSYRSPGSNYNEQFF.

This clonotype turned up a few times. The rearrangement joins TRBV28 to TRBJ2-5; D not certain. V gave up 1 base and J gave up 2 bases, with 5 bases separating them. Germline values: CDR1 MDHEN, CDR2 SYDVKM. CDR3 length: 13 residues. DNA of the CDR3: TGTGCCAGCAGTTTATTAGTACAAGAGACCCAGTACTTC. This sequence encodes CASSLLVQETQYF.

The V call is TRBV5-5, the J call TRBJ2-7; TRBD1 is a possible D gene (6 bases). The V gene's germline CDR1 is SGHKS and CDR2 YYEKEE (reference sequence). This CDR3 has 16 residues. Between the trimmed V and J ends, which lost 0 bases and 5 bases, there was a span of 18 bases. The CDR3: CASSLGFVGALNEQYF. The DNA of the CDR3 is TGTGCCAGCAGCTTGGGGTTCGTGGGGGCCCTCAACGAGCAGTACTTC.

Notes on this clonotype: Lacking the conserved final phenylalanine or tryptophan, this CDR3 likely reflects a read error. The chain carries TRBV5-1 and TRBJ1-1, with D tentatively TRBD1 (6 bases). Germline V CDR1 and CDR2: SGHRS, YFSETQ. The CDR3 length is 14 residues. The V end was cut by 7 bases, the J end by 1 base, with 14 bases between. The chain's CDR3 is CASVWGPGNTEAFL. CDR3 sequence (DNA): TGCGCCAGCGTTTGGGGGCCCGGGAACACTGAAGCTTTCCTT.

A few counts support this clonotype. This chain uses TRBV20-1 with TRBJ2-1; TRBD1 might be the D (6 bases). Trimming took off 1 base at V and 8 bases at J, with 18 bases between the two ends. Germline V gives CDR1 DFQATT, CDR2 SNEGSKA (reference sequence). CDR3 length: 15 amino acids. The CDR3 sequence is CSARAEQGSGDEQFF. The DNA of the CDR3 is TGCAGTGCTAGAGCCGAACAGGGCTCAGGGGATGAGCAGTTCTTC.